This TCR beta chain was recovered during a study of cytomegalovirus exposure and HLA in healthy donors (dated by TCRdb to 2015 to 2018). A note on the overall study: According to an earlier analysis of 550 to 700 of the donors, some 180 million T cells yielded 95 million to 140 million unique TCR beta sequences and roughly 280 Gb of sequence data. An early release covering about 600 HLA-typed donors comprised about 290 gigabases of sequencing data and around 80 million unique TCR sequences. Using immunosequencing, the study profiled T cell repertoires from 666 subjects and related those repertoires to cytomegalovirus serostatus. To predict cytomegalovirus infection status, the study brought together high-throughput TCR immunosequencing, statistical association of individual TCRs with disease status, and machine learning. Because of strong linkage in the cohort, four or five DR-DQ haplotypes were treated as single units for association and clustering. Every discovery cohort repertoire had been produced on one sequencing platform. Among a few hundred genotyped donors of the cohort, an average of approximately 240,000 unique TCR beta nucleotide sequences were sequenced per donor, around 20% of them non-productive. Genome-wide SNP genotypes for about 60% of the 666 donors were used in a later genetic analysis, which treated that subset as a discovery cohort. The later analysis used no new phenotypic data to find candidate immune exposures, relying instead on TCR beta sequences and their occurrence across donors. To study patterns of TCR occurrence, a later analysis re-analyzed previously published TCR beta repertoires from 650 to 750 donors and added high-resolution HLA genotyping. Among the roughly 390 genotyped donors, roughly 80% belonged to the genetic ancestry cluster associated with self-reported Caucasian donors. The study was designed to test whether signatures of past pathogen exposure could be identified by cataloging public T cell receptors. Typing coverage differed by locus: A, B, C, DRB1 and DQB1 were typed in roughly 620-630 donors, DQA1 in roughly 500, DPA1 in 600 to 610, and DPB1 in about 450. Donor age, sex, ethnicity and CMV serostatus were compiled alongside the repertoire data. An earlier analysis of around 580 of the donors used high-throughput TCR beta sequencing to judge whether each TCR beta V gene segment behaved as functional or pseudogenic. In addition to the first cohort of 666 subjects, a separate validation cohort of some 120 different subjects was used. HLA typing covered class I and class II loci at four-digit resolution.

The cohort was made up of hundreds of healthy bone marrow donors. All cohort members were sampled while nominally healthy, although unrecorded immune exposures were likely present. The donor tested CMV seronegative, placing the donor among the approximately 360 seronegative members of the cohort. A peripheral blood sample was provided by each donor, and peripheral blood mononuclear cells were used for TCR beta sequencing. The Qiagen DNeasy Blood Extraction Kit was used to extract genomic DNA from the blood cell samples. V and J are truncated by 1 base and 2 bases respectively, leaving an intervening sequence of 18 bases. CDR1 and CDR2 are read off the germline V gene (reference sequence) as GTSNPN and SVGIG. The CDR3 numbers 16 residues from cysteine through phenylalanine. The read is trimmed to its CDR3 DNA, 48 bases read in frame from base 1. Libraries were made using the immunoSEQ multiplex PCR assay. The multiplex PCR relied on a mix of 60 forward primers for TCR Vbeta segments and 13 reverse primers for TCR Jbeta segments. The CDR3 region of rearranged TCR beta genes was amplified from genomic DNA by a multiplex PCR assay. The amplified TCR beta libraries were sequenced on the Illumina HiSeq System as 87-base-pair reads. The paper's data handling went like this. A later analysis tallied tens of millions of unique TCR beta chains across the 666 repertoires, and approximately 12 million of those chains were shared by two or more donors. Raw reads were error-corrected and collapsed into unique sequences with a nearest-neighbor algorithm that merged closely related sequences to remove PCR and sequencing errors. Alignment of CDR3 sequences to IMGT reference sequences was used to assign V, D and J gene segments. For a sequence to be retained, at least a six-nucleotide match to both a V gene segment and a J gene segment was required. Rearrangements were classified as productive when the CDR3 lacked stop codons and remained in frame with V and J, and all other rearrangements were classified as non-productive. Following IMGT convention, CDR3 was defined as the stretch from the second conserved V-encoded cysteine to the conserved J-encoded phenylalanine. Sequences without an unambiguous match to a single V gene segment were excluded from the earlier analysis of 450 to 750 of the donors. In an earlier analysis of 587 of the donors, a V segment was called functional when productive rearrangements were above 56.7%, and segregating when the standard deviation between donors exceeded 5%. A statistical classification framework was built for diagnosing cytomegalovirus status from the catalog of TCR beta chain sequences. In a later analysis, V and J genes were assigned by comparing TCR nucleotide sequences against IMGT/GENE-DB human TR gene sequences. In a later analysis, CDR3 sequences and most-parsimonious VDJ recombination scenarios were assigned using the TCRdist pipeline. In a later analysis, each TCR beta chain was defined by its CDR3 amino acid sequence together with its V-gene family, and reads without a unique V-gene family were excluded. To address suspected cross-contamination and a sequencing artifact, a later analysis removed around 590 highly shared, low-generation-probability nucleotide sequences. In a later analysis, a clonal expansion index for each public chain was calculated from normalized within-repertoire ranks of inferred template counts. A later analysis computed generation probabilities with a VDJ recombination model fitted to out-of-frame rearrangements, and checked the results against IGoR. A later analysis scored TCR-TCR, TCR-HLA and TCR-CMV co-occurrence with hypergeometric tests, applying a repertoire-size bias correction to TCR pairs. In a later analysis, false discovery rates were estimated by permuting HLA or CMV assignments 20 times. A later analysis grouped co-occurring TCRs with DBSCAN, adding TCRdist sequence similarity when clustering within HLA-allele-positive subsets. Co-occurrence clustering excluded repertoires with fewer than 30,000 or more than 120,000 public chains, plus five with anomalous nucleotide sharing. The immuneACCESS repertoire file appears here via TCRdb, limited to in-frame rearrangements. These files lack a portion of the clones; in checked studies, under half of the deficit traces to unresolved V genes, and the cause of the others is not known. V and J calls plus clone size are reproduced from that table; the DNA served to infer D and trimming. This sample gives about 83,000 clones in total; 81% of them show up just once. The top ten constitute about 2% of the sample.

For this clone: Its antigen is unknown. No qualities accompany the bases; no much larger clone lies one base away.

Study-wide conclusions, independent of this receptor: Because HLA typing was missing for some donors at each locus, association tests included only the typed subset. Fewer than 20 rarely observed V segments, including chromosome 9 orphons, were excluded from the earlier analysis of several hundred of the donors because counts were too low. A further reported finding was that TCR beta sequences accurately predicted the HLA-A and HLA-B alleles for most subjects in the first cohort. In a later analysis, TCR association rates were found to vary across HLA loci, with the most associated TCRs seen for DRB1 alleles and the fewest for HLA-C alleles. The study gave a list of 150 to 200 TCR beta chains associated with cytomegalovirus. Strong co-occurrence of HLA alleles, especially DR and DQ, made assigning TCR associations to individual alleles difficult. Correlated functional status among segregating V segments might be attributable to linkage disequilibrium, but an unknown experimental factor could not be ruled out. Immune exposure information for the cohort was limited to CMV serostatus. In a later analysis, several top co-occurrence clusters were reported to appear linked to parvovirus B19, influenza, CMV and Epstein-Barr virus. This cohort had only TCR beta chains sequenced, and the lack of alpha or paired-chain data limited which features could be detected. A cluster of highly shared sequence variants was judged likely to be a technical artifact of the sequencing pipeline. It was suggested by the authors that the approach could potentially be generalized to other disease states and immunological phenotypes. A later analysis associated 16,951 TCR beta sequences with specific HLA alleles at a false discovery rate of 0.05. Broadly in line with IMGT annotations, most TCR beta V segments showed up in productive rearrangements about 87% or about 30% of the time in an earlier analysis of 450 to 750 of the donors. Some IMGT-functional V segments, including TRBV6-2 and TRBV6-3, could not be distinguished by the 87-base-pair reads and were therefore excluded. The classifier was reported to diagnose cytomegalovirus status with high specificity and sensitivity in both the original cohort and the validation cohort. In a later analysis, most CMV-associated TCR beta chains were found to appear HLA-restricted, with HLA associations seemingly driven largely by CMV exposure. Most TCR sequences were seen in very few donors, while some public TCRs were found in many individuals. V-gene and J-gene trimming of TCR beta chains was associated with a missense DCLRE1C variant in a later genetic analysis, and the association was replicated in an independent cohort. In vitro tests confirmed that three of the cytomegalovirus-associated TCR beta chains recognize cytomegalovirus antigens. Compared with equally common non-associated chains, HLA-associated TCR beta chains in a later analysis were more clonally expanded and had lower generation probabilities. In a later genetic analysis, fewer N-insertions in productive TCRs were reported among donors in an Asian-associated ancestry cluster than the approximately 630-donor mean. Presence/absence analyses assumed roughly uniform sequencing depth across donors, an assumption that may not hold.

The sequenced sample was PBMCs. Recombination connected TRBV30 to TRBJ2-7; the D region possibly corresponds to TRBD2 (5 bases align). This TCR was sampled from a woman in her 30s in good health and CMV-seronegative. The CDR3 here reads CAWSGRTGSNPYEQYF. Read as DNA, the sequence is TGTGCCTGGAGTGGGAGGACGGGTTCCAACCCCTACGAGCAGTACTTC. Outside the CDR3, residues come from the reference TRBV30 and TRBJ2-7 proteins, so the full variable domain is: SQTIHQWPATLVQPVGSPLSLECTVEGTSNPNLYWYRQAAGRGLQLLFYSVGIGQISSEVPQNLSASRPQDRQFILSSKKLLLSDSGFYLCAWSGRTGSNPYEQYFGPGTRLTVT.